This T cell receptor (beta chain) comes out of a study of blood T cells in healthy people across ages (dated by TCRdb to about 2015). Looking at the study overall: In model experiments, template switching captured about one uniquely barcoded TCR beta cDNA molecule for every two T cells. Age-related changes in TCR beta repertoire diversity were measured in the study by deep sequencing normalized with unique cDNA molecular identifiers. The donors were divided into four age groups: young (average about 15 years), middle-aged (under 40), aged (about 61) and long-lived (about 84). Two additional independent replicas of 1 million unique cDNA reads from the same blood draw were analyzed for two donors (one aged 18 to 30 and one aged 80 or older). Paper-wide results and their limitations: Bulk unsorted PBMC profiling prevented conclusive comparison of naive and antigen-experienced compartments. There was a strong correlation between observed TCR beta diversity and the percentage of naive T cells measured by flow cytometry. Compared with the aged group, more naive CD4+ T cells, fewer expanded clones and increased TCR diversity were shown by the long-lived group, suggesting age selection. As age increased, observed TCR beta diversity per million T cells dropped in a roughly linear way, and a significant reduction was already evident by age 40. Because donor CMV infection status was unknown, age-related changes in expanded clonotypes were potentially confounded. Total diversity estimates from one million sequenced T cells were considered lower bounds and underestimates.

The donors were 40 or so Caucasian individuals from Russia, aged roughly 6 to 100 years, who were systemically healthy. Approximately 9 milliliters of peripheral blood were collected from each donor into EDTA-treated Vacutainer tubes. PBMCs were isolated by Ficoll-Paque density-gradient centrifugation, with at least 6.5 million obtained per sample. Total RNA was extracted from PBMCs with Trizol reagent, with at least 6 micrograms obtained per sample. The percentages of naive CD45RAhigh/CD27high T cells were determined by flow cytometry on a PBMC aliquot from every donor. Worth noting for this clonotype: Its specific antigen is unknown. No qualities accompany the bases; no much larger clone lies one base away.

The CDR3 holds 15 amino acids from the cysteine to the phenylalanine. Solely the CDR3 DNA is kept, with 45 bases framed from the first base. Based on the germline V gene (reference sequence), the CDR1 and CDR2 sequences are DFQATT and SNEGSKA. For this chain, trimming is 6 bases at the V end and 5 bases at the J end, and the number of junction bases without a gene match is 11. Library construction relied on 5' RACE. Instrument on record: Illumina HiSeq 2500. A second PCR of about 7 to 12 cycles was run with a J-beta primer mix and a sample-barcoded 5' primer. Each TCR beta cDNA molecule received a unique molecular identifier from a template-switch 5' adaptor carrying 12 random nucleotides. Each sample yielded at least 2.5 million CDR3-containing paired-end reads. All of the RNA was converted into first-strand cDNA using the Mint cDNA synthesis kit, with a TRBC-specific oligonucleotide serving as the primer. Following uracil-DNA glycosylase treatment, a first 18-cycle PCR with universal primers M1SS and BC2_uni_R was performed on all cDNA. The source study handled its data this way. For normalization, 1 million high-quality reads, each with a distinct molecular identifier, were randomly selected from each sample. Reads with shared molecular identifiers were discarded instead of being binned into consensus sequences. MiTCR, run with a Q25 quality threshold and the strictest error-elimination algorithm, handled CDR3 identification, clonotype clustering and error correction. A nonparametric unseen species model with Euler transformation was used to estimate lower-bound total TCR beta diversity. Using fastp at Q25 and MiXCR, TCRdb reprocessed the public reads and kept productive beta chains. Every entry covers one CDR3 protein and lists the most common genes and DNA from its rows. Here the V and J calls rest on TCRdb's processing, not on the authors' analysis. The table for this sample lists fewer than 800,000 distinct CDR3 sequences; 20% to 25% of them were counted only once. The ten largest clones add up to 9.4% of the sample.

These data were also reused for a study on T cells of mothers and their children. Looking at the second paper: Donors were nine systemically healthy Caucasian individuals: three mothers and their six children. cDNA synthesis used all of the extracted RNA, with roughly 1.5 ug of RNA in each 15 ul reaction. In the second PCR, sample barcodes and 2-4 random nucleotides were introduced via the M1S primer. Each mother yielded over 9.5 million TCR beta CDR3 reads and each child roughly 3 million reads. In both related and unrelated pairs, thymic selection shapes the output of TCR recombination in a similar way, with inherited differences having only a minor effect. Normalized repertoire overlap in related mother-child pairs was always slightly higher than in unrelated mother-child pairs, but the difference was never significant. No persistent microchimeric T cell clones were detected, at a sensitivity of approximately 100 clones per million clonotypes. To look for features that set related mother-child pairs apart from unrelated individuals, the researchers ran deep NGS to compare the TCR beta repertoires of mothers and children. On average, the children were approximately 11 +/- 4 years old, while the mothers were 40 +/- 4 years old. After adapters were ligated using NEBNext reagents, the libraries underwent 100+100 nt paired-end sequencing on an Illumina HiSeq 2000. To prevent cross-contamination, the mother and child libraries were prepared one month apart and sequenced in separate runs. Each donor had between roughly 500,000 and 2,100,000 distinct TCR beta clonotypes identified. Naive TCR beta clonotypes were estimated from low-frequency clonotypes matched to each donor's FACS-determined naive share, without sorting.

This chain joins TRBV20-1 to TRBJ2-3; TRBD1 agrees with 10 junctional bases. Sequences were obtained from blood. The clonotype was recovered from a boy between 5 and 17 years old in good health. The CDR3 protein sequence reads: CSAPGDRGEIDTQYF. The sequence in DNA is TGCAGTGCCCCAGGGGACAGGGGCGAGATAGATACGCAGTATTTT.